Listed below are T cell receptor beta chains from one sample, sequenced in a study of T cell responses to AZD1222 COVID-19 vaccine. TCRdb keeps only in-frame clones here, not all; method: immunoSEQ multiplex PCR. The data hold 95,000 to 100,000 clones, with about nine tenths observed a single time. The input for sequencing was peripheral blood, taken 28 days after the second AZD1222 dose. All receptors derive from an adult who received the AZD1222 COVID-19 vaccine. Both conserved end residues are part of each CDR3. The D gene is left open where the match is weak. Rows give clone size only sometimes, using once, few, many, or a class for an expanded clone.

j_gene,abundance,d_gene,v_gene,CDR3aa,CDR3nt
TRBJ2-5,.,.,TRBV5-1,CASSFGGGRETQYF,TGCGCCAGCAGCTTTGGGGGGGGCCGAGAGACCCAGTACTTC
TRBJ2-2,.,TRBD1,TRBV19,CASSGQANTGELFF,TGTGCCAGTAGCGGACAGGCGAACACCGGGGAGCTGTTTTTT
TRBJ2-2,once,.,TRBV13,CASSFPRPTGELFF,TGTGCCAGCAGCTTCCCTCGGCCCACCGGGGAGCTGTTTTTT
TRBJ2-1,.,.,TRBV5-1,CASSFGSSGNEQFF,TGCGCCAGCAGCTTCGGGAGTTCAGGCAATGAGCAGTTCTTC
TRBJ1-1,.,.,TRBV6-5,CASRTGQTEAFF,TGTGCCAGCAGGACAGGACAAACTGAAGCTTTCTTT
TRBJ2-2,once,.,TRBV7-9,CASSPRQVSTGELFF,TGTGCCAGCAGCCCCCGACAGGTCAGCACCGGGGAGCTGTTTTTT
TRBJ2-7,.,TRBD1,TRBV6-5,CASRLGQGEDEQYF,TGTGCCAGCAGATTGGGACAGGGGGAGGACGAGCAGTACTTC
TRBJ1-1,.,TRBD1,TRBV24-1,CATSDGTVLTEPNTEAFF,TGTGCCACCAGTGACGGGACAGTACTGACCGAGCCGAACACTGAAGCTTTCTTT
TRBJ1-5,once,.,TRBV11-2,CASSLGGKDQPQHF,TGTGCCAGCAGCTTAGGAGGTAAAGATCAGCCCCAGCATTTT
TRBJ2-2,.,TRBD2,TRBV11-2,CASGGLAGGPDTGELFF,TGTGCCAGCGGGGGACTAGCGGGAGGGCCGGACACCGGGGAGCTGTTTTTT
TRBJ1-2,once,.,TRBV27,CASSLGAQVLSGYTF,TGTGCCAGCAGTTTAGGTGCACAGGTTCTCTCTGGCTACACCTTC
TRBJ1-2,.,.,TRBV14,CASSQELYGDGYTF,TGTGCCAGCAGCCAAGAACTGTATGGGGATGGCTACACCTTC
TRBJ2-3,.,.,TRBV28,CASTPIGLAPADTQYF,TGTGCCAGCACCCCCATCGGGCTAGCGCCAGCAGATACGCAGTATTTT
TRBJ1-1,.,.,TRBV6-5,CASSRDGEAFF,TGTGCCAGCAGCCGGGACGGTGAAGCTTTCTTT
TRBJ2-7,.,.,TRBV20-1,CSAINRLEQYF,TGCAGTGCCATCAATCGCCTCGAGCAGTACTTC
TRBJ2-1,.,.,TRBV27,CASSERTVRNEQFF,TGTGCCAGCAGTGAGAGGACAGTAAGAAATGAGCAGTTCTTC
TRBJ1-4,.,.,TRBV29-1,CSVRTATNEKLFF,TGCAGCGTTCGGACTGCAACTAATGAAAAACTGTTTTTT
TRBJ2-2,.,.,TRBV28,CASSSGQSWELFF,TGTGCCAGCAGTTCTGGACAGTCCTGGGAGCTGTTTTTT
TRBJ1-1,.,.,TRBV18,CASSLGTGNTEAFF,TGTGCCAGCTCCCTCGGGACCGGAAACACTGAAGCTTTCTTT
TRBJ2-7,.,TRBD2,TRBV6-5,CASSGAGDSYEQYF,TGTGCCAGTAGCGGAGCGGGAGATTCCTACGAGCAGTACTTC
TRBJ1-5,once,.,TRBV24-1,CATSDPDQPQHF,TGTGCCACCAGTGATCCGGATCAGCCCCAGCATTTT
TRBJ1-4,.,.,TRBV30,CAWNNKGPKDNEKLFF,TGTGCCTGGAACAACAAGGGACCCAAGGACAATGAAAAACTGTTTTTT
TRBJ1-1,.,TRBD1,TRBV30,CAWSVGQKNTEAFF,TGTGCCTGGAGTGTGGGACAGAAGAACACTGAAGCTTTCTTT
TRBJ2-2,few,.,TRBV4-1,CASSQGSNTGELFF,TGCGCCAGCAGCCAAGGGTCCAACACCGGGGAGCTGTTTTTT
TRBJ2-6,.,TRBD1,TRBV7-6,CASSDGQGTSGANVLTF,TGTGCCAGCAGCGACGGACAGGGGACCTCTGGGGCCAACGTCCTGACTTTC
TRBJ2-1,.,.,TRBV30,CAWTWTTNNEQFF,TGTGCCTGGACGTGGACTACCAACAATGAGCAGTTCTTC
TRBJ1-2,.,TRBD1,TRBV5-6,CASSFQGVDYGYTF,TGTGCCAGCAGCTTCCAGGGGGTGGACTATGGCTACACCTTC
TRBJ1-6,.,.,TRBV30,CAWDSSYNSPLHF,TGTGCCTGGGACAGCTCCTATAATTCACCCCTCCACTTT
TRBJ2-1,.,.,TRBV18,CASSPSEDNEQFF,TGTGCCAGCTCACCCTCAGAAGACAATGAGCAGTTCTTC
TRBJ2-5,.,.,TRBV18,CASSVSRETQYF,TGTGCCAGCTCAGTGTCAAGAGAGACCCAGTACTTC
TRBJ2-3,.,TRBD1,TRBV19,CASSTTGPSTDTQYF,TGTGCCAGTAGTACGACAGGGCCTAGCACAGATACGCAGTATTTT
TRBJ2-1,.,.,TRBV21-1,CASSPSDRGRVTSHNEQFF,TGTGCCAGCAGCCCCTCGGACAGGGGGCGGGTTACGTCCCACAATGAGCAGTTCTTC
TRBJ1-2,.,TRBD1,TRBV11-2,CASSLDSGGDGYTF,TGTGCCAGCAGCTTAGACTCAGGGGGCGATGGCTACACCTTC